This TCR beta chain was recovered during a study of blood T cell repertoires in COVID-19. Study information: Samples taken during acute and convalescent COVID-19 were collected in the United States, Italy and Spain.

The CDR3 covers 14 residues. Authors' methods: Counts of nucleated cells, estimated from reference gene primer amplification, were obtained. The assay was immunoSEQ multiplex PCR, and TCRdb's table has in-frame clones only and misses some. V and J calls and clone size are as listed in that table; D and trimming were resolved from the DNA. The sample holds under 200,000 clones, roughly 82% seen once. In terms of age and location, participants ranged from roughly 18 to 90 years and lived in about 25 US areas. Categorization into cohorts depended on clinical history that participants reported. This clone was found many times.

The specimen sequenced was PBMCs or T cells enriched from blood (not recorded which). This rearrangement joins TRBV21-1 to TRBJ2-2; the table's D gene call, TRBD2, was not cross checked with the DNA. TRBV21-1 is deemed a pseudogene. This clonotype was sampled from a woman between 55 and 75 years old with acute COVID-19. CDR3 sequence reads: CASSKVGGLGELFF. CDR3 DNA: TGTGCCAGCAGCAAAGTCGGAGGTCTAGGGGAGCTGTTTTTT.